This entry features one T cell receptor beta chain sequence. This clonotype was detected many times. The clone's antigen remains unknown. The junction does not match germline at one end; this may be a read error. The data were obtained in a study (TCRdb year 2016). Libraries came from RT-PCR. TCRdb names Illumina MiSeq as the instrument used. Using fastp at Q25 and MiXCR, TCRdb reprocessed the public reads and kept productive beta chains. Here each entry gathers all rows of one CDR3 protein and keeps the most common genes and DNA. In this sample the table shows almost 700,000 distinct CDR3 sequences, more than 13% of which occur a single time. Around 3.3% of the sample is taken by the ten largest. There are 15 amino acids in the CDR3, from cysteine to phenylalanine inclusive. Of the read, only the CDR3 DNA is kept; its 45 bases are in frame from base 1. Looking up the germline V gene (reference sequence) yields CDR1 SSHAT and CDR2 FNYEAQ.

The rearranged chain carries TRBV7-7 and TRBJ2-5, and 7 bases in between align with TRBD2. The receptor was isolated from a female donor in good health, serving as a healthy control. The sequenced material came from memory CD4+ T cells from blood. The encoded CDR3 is CASSVDLAAQETQYF. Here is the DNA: TGTGCTAGCAGCGTGGACCTAGCGGCCCAAGAGACCCAGTACTTC.